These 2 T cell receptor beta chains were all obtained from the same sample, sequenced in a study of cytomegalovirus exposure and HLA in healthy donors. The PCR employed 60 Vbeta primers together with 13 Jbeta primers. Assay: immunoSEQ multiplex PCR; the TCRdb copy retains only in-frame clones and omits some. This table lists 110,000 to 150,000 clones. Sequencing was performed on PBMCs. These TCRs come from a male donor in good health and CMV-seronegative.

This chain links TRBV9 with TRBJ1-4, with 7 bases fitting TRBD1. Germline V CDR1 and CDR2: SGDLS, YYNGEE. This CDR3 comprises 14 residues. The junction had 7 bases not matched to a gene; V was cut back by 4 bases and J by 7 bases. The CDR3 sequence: CASSSRQGGEKLFF. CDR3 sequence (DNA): TGTGCCAGCAGCTCACGACAGGGCGGTGAAAAACTGTTTTTT.

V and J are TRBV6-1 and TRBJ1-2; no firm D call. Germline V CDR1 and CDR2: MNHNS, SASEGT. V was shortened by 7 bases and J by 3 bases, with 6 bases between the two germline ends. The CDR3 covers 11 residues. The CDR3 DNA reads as TGTGCCAGCATACGGGACTATGGCTACACCTTC. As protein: CASIRDYGYTF.